This TCR beta chain was identified during a study of beta chain features in type 1 diabetes. Regarding the study as a whole: Healthy donors had naive, central memory and Treg TCRB repertoires that appeared less similar than those seen among patients. People with Type 1 diabetes carried modestly yet significantly shorter TCRB CDR3s in all four CD4+ subsets. Patients and controls would be equally affected if PCR favored shorter templates.

The whole isolated RNA underwent reverse transcription, so sequencing captured expressed TCRB transcripts. Sequenced by immunoSEQ multiplex PCR; TCRdb stores in-frame clones only, minus some. This sample has fewer than 350,000 clones, with under 8.5% found just once. Trimming removed 4 bases from V and 2 bases from J, with 15 bases in between. The length of the CDR3 is 15 residues. Germline CDR1 and CDR2: SGHRS and YFSETQ. Averaging approximately 0.11 L, one heparinised blood draw came from each individual donor. There are a few counts of this clone. The antigen remains unidentified. This clonotype was obtained from a woman aged 18-29 years in good health. Sequenced input: central memory CD4+ T cells from blood. The chain couples TRBV5-1 to TRBJ1-1; weak D call: TRBD1 (5 bases). CDR3 sequence reads: CASSQRDGVNTEAFF. In DNA form, the CDR3 reads TGCGCCAGCAGCCAAAGGGACGGGGTAAACACTGAAGCTTTCTTT.